A selection of T cell receptor beta chains follows, all from one sample in a study of a mutant IDH1 vaccine in newly diagnosed glioma. The antigens for these receptors are not known. The repertoire was sequenced with immunoSEQ multiplex PCR; TCRdb's copy has only in-frame clones and lacks some. This table holds tens of thousands of clones, 75% found once. The input for sequencing was PBMCs, taken from a glioma patient whose treatment included an IDH1 peptide vaccine. The source is a man over 45 with glioma. Each CDR3 is given with its conserved first and last residue. Each record gives: V gene, D gene, J gene, clone size, CDR3 DNA, CDR3 protein. The D gene is left open where the match is weak. Clone size is shown for a subset of rows, as once, few, many or a class of expanded clone.

v_call: TRBV5-4; d_call: NA; j_call: TRBJ2-2; clone_size: NA; cdr3_nt: TGTGCCAGCAGCCAACAGGGTCGGAACACCGGGGAGCTGTTTTTT; cdr3_aa: CASSQQGRNTGELFF
v_call: TRBV6-1; d_call: NA; j_call: TRBJ1-1; clone_size: NA; cdr3_nt: TGTGCCAGCAGTGAGCCACCTTGGACGATTGAAGCTTTCTTT; cdr3_aa: CASSEPPWTIEAFF
v_call: TRBV6-5; d_call: NA; j_call: TRBJ2-4; clone_size: NA; cdr3_nt: TGTGCCAGCAGCACTGGGGACGGAGGGGTTCAGTACTTC; cdr3_aa: CASSTGDGGVQYF
v_call: TRBV4-3; d_call: NA; j_call: TRBJ1-2; clone_size: NA; cdr3_nt: TGCGCCAGCAGCCAAGACAGGTTGGGGAATTATGGCTACACCTTC; cdr3_aa: CASSQDRLGNYGYTF
v_call: TRBV29-1; d_call: NA; j_call: TRBJ1-2; clone_size: NA; cdr3_nt: TGCAGCGTTGAAAACGGGGGCTATGGCTACACCTTC; cdr3_aa: CSVENGGYGYTF
v_call: TRBV5-4; d_call: NA; j_call: TRBJ1-4; clone_size: NA; cdr3_nt: TGTGCCAGCAGCTTGCGCAGGGAGGGTGAAAAACTGTTTTTT; cdr3_aa: CASSLRREGEKLFF
v_call: TRBV5-1; d_call: NA; j_call: TRBJ2-1; clone_size: NA; cdr3_nt: TGCGCCAGCAGCCCTGACAGAGAGGGTGAGCAGTTCTTC; cdr3_aa: CASSPDREGEQFF
v_call: TRBV9; d_call: NA; j_call: TRBJ1-1; clone_size: NA; cdr3_nt: TGTGCCAGCAGCCCTAGCGGTCATGCTGAAGCTTTCTTT; cdr3_aa: CASSPSGHAEAFF
v_call: TRBV15; d_call: NA; j_call: TRBJ2-1; clone_size: NA; cdr3_nt: TGTGCCACCAGCAGAGATCGAACCTACAATGAGCAGTTCTTC; cdr3_aa: CATSRDRTYNEQFF
v_call: TRBV6-1; d_call: TRBD1; j_call: TRBJ1-5; clone_size: NA; cdr3_nt: TGTGCCAGCAGTGTTGGGACAGGGGGCAATCAGCCCCAGCATTTT; cdr3_aa: CASSVGTGGNQPQHF
v_call: TRBV2; d_call: TRBD2; j_call: TRBJ2-2; clone_size: NA; cdr3_nt: TGTGCCAGCAGTGAGAGGGCGGGGGGTCCCACCGGGGAGCTGTTTTTT; cdr3_aa: CASSERAGGPTGELFF
v_call: TRBV7-9; d_call: NA; j_call: TRBJ1-2; clone_size: NA; cdr3_nt: TGTGCCAGCAGCTCACAGGATCTCCTGTATGGCTACACCTTC; cdr3_aa: CASSSQDLLYGYTF
v_call: TRBV5-1; d_call: NA; j_call: TRBJ2-4; clone_size: few; cdr3_nt: TGCGCCAGCAGCTTGGGGGGACGTAAAAACATTCAGTACTTC; cdr3_aa: CASSLGGRKNIQYF
v_call: TRBV29-1; d_call: TRBD2; j_call: TRBJ2-7; clone_size: NA; cdr3_nt: TGCAGCGTTGGGGAGGGCCCGTCCTACGAGCAGTACTTC; cdr3_aa: CSVGEGPSYEQYF